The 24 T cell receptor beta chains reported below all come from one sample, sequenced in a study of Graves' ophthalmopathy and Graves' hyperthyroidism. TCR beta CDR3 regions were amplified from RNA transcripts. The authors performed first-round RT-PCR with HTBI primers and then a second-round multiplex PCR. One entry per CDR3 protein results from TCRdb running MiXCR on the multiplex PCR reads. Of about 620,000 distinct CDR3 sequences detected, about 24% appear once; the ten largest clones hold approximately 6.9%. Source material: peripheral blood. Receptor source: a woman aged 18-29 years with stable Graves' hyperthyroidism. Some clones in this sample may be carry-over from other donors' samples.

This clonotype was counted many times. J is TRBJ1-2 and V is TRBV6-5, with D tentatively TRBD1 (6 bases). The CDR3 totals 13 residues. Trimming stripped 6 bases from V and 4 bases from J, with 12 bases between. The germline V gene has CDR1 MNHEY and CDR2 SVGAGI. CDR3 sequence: CASSYGGRYGYTF. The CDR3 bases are TGTGCCAGCAGCTATGGGGGGCGCTATGGCTACACCTTC.

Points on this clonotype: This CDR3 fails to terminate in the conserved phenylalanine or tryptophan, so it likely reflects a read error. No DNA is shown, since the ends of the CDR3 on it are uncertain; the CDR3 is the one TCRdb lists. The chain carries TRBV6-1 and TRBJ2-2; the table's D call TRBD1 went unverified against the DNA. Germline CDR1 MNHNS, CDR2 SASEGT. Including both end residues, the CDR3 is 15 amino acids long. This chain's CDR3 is CASSARDGGTGELWL.

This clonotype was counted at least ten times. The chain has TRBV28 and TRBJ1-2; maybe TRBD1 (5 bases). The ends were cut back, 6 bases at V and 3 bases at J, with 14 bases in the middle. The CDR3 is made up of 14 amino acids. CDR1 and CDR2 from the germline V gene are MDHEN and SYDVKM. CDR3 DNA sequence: TGTGCCAGCAGGCAACCCCCAGGGCACTATGGCTACACCTTC. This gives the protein CASRQPPGHYGYTF.

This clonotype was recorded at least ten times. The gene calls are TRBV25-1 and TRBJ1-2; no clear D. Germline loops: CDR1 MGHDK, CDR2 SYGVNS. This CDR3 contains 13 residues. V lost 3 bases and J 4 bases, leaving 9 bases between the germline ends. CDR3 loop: CASSDQVPYGYTF. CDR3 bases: TGTGCCAGCAGTGATCAGGTTCCCTATGGCTACACCTTC.

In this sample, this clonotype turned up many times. CDR3 in amino acids: CASSEPAWGEAFF. The CDR3 DNA sequence: TGTGCCAGCAGTGAACCCGCCTGGGGTGAAGCTTTCTTT. The chain is built from TRBV6-1 and TRBJ1-1; D call uncertain. CDR1 MNHNS and CDR2 SASEGT come from the germline V gene. V lost 2 bases and J 7 bases, leaving 11 bases between the germline ends. The CDR3 extends over 13 amino acids.

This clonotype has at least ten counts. The CDR3 sequence is CASSISWDSRETQYF. The CDR3 DNA is TGTGCCAGCAGCATCTCTTGGGACAGTAGAGAGACCCAGTACTTC. The chain joins TRBV11-3 to TRBJ2-5, with 7 nucleotides matching TRBD1. V shed 5 bases and J 4 bases; nucleotides not matched to a gene: 10. Germline V gene sequence: CDR1 SGHNT, CDR2 YENEEA. This CDR3 is 15 amino acids long. Variable domain in full (rest from reference TRBV11-3 and TRBJ2-5): EAGVVQSPRYKIIEKKQPVAFWCNPISGHNTLYWYLQNLGQGPELLIRYENEEAVDDSQLPKDRFSAERLKGVDSTLKIQPAELGDSAVYLCASSISWDSRETQYFGPGTRLLVL.

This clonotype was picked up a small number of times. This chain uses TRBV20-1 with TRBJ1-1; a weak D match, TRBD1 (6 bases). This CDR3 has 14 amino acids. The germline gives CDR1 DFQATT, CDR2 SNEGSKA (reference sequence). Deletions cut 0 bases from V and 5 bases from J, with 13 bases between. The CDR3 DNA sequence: TGCAGTGCTAGAGAGGTGGGGGCGCGAACTGAAGCTTTCTTT. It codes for CSAREVGARTEAFF.

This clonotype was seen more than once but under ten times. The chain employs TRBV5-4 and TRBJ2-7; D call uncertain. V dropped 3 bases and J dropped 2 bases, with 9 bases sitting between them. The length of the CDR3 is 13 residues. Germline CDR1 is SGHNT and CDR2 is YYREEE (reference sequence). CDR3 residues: CASSSYKTYEQYF. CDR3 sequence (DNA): TGTGCCAGCAGCTCATATAAGACCTACGAGCAGTACTTC.

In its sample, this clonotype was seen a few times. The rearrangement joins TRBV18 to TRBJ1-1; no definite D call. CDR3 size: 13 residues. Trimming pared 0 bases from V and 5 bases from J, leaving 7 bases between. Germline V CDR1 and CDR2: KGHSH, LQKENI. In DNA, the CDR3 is TGTGCCAGCTCACCACCACAACGTACTGAAGCTTTCTTT. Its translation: CASSPPQRTEAFF. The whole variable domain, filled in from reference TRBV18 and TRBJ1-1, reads NAGVMQNPRHLVRRRGQEARLRCSPMKGHSHVYWYRQLPEEGLKFMVYLQKENIIDESGMPKERFSAEFPKEGPSILRIQQVVRGDSAAYFCASSPPQRTEAFFGQGTRLTVV.

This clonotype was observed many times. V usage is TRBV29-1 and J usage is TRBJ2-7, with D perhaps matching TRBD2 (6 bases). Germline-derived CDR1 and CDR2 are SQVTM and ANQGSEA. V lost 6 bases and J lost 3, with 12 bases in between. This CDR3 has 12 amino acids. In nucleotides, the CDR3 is TGCAGCGTCGGGGACTTGGGCTACGAGCAGTACTTC. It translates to CSVGDLGYEQYF.

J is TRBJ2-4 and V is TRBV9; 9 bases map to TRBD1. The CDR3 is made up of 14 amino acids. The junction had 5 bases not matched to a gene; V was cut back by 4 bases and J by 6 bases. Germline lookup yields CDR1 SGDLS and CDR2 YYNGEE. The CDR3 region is CASSTGQGGNIQYF. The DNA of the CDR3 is TGTGCCAGCAGCACGGGACAGGGTGGAAACATTCAGTACTTC.

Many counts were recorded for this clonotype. In nucleotides, the CDR3 is TGCAGTGGGGACAGGCCTCTTGAGAACACTGAAGCTTTCTTT. It codes for CSGDRPLENTEAFF. The chain has TRBV20-1 and TRBJ1-1, with 8 positions matching TRBD1. The CDR3 has 14 amino acids. Germline V gene data show CDR1 as DFQATT and CDR2 as SNEGSKA (reference sequence). J lost 1 base, V lost 7 bases, and 8 bases had no gene match.

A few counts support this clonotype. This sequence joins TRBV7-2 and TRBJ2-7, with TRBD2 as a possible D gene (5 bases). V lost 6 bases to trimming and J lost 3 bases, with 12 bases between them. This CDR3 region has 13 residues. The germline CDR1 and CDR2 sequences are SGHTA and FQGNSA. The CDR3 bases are TGTGCCAGCAGTCGGAAGGAGGACTACGAGCAGTACTTC. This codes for CASSRKEDYEQYF.

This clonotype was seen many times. The CDR3 DNA reads as TGTGCCAGCTCACTCGGAGCGGGGGAAGAGACCCAGTACTTC. Residues: CASSLGAGEETQYF. The rearrangement links TRBV18 to TRBJ2-5; TRBD2 matches 8 bases. V shed 4 bases and J 3 bases; nucleotides not matched to a gene: 4. The CDR3 consists of 14 residues. Germline V gives CDR1 KGHSH, CDR2 LQKENI.

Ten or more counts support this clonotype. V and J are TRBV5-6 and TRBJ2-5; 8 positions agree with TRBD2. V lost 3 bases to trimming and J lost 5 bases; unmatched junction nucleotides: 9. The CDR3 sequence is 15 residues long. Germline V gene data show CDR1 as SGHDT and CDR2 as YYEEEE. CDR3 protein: CASSSAGGVQETQYF. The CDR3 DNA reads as TGTGCCAGCAGCTCGGCCGGGGGGGTTCAGGAGACCCAGTACTTC.

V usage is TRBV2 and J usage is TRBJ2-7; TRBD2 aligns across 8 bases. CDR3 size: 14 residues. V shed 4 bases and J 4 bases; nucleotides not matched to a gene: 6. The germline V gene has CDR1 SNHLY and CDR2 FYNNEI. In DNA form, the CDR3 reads TGTGCCAGCAGTGTAGAGGGACTAGGGTACGAGCAGTACTTC. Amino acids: CASSVEGLGYEQYF. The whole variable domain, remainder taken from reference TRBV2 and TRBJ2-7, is EPEVTQTPSHQVTQMGQEVILRCVPISNHLYFYWYRQILGQKVEFLVSFYNNEISEKSEIFDDQFSVERPDGSNFTLKIRSTKLEDSAMYFCASSVEGLGYEQYFGPGTRLTVT.

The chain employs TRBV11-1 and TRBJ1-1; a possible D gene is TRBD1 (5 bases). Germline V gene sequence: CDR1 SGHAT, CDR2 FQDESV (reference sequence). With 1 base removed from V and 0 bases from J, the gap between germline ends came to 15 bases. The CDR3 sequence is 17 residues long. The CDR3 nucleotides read TGTGCCAGCAGCTTAGATCCGGGACCCGAGGTGAACACTGAAGCTTTCTTT. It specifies CASSLDPGPEVNTEAFF.

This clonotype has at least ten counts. For the CDR3, the DNA is TGTGCCAGCAAGACCGGGACAGGAGCCTACGAGCAGTACTTC. Encoded protein: CASKTGTGAYEQYF. The chain uses TRBV6-1 and TRBJ2-7, with TRBD1 matching 8 bases. The CDR3 has 14 residues. J gave up 2 bases and V 7 bases, and 7 bases lay outside the gene matches. Looked up from germline, CDR1 is MNHNS and CDR2 is SASEGT.

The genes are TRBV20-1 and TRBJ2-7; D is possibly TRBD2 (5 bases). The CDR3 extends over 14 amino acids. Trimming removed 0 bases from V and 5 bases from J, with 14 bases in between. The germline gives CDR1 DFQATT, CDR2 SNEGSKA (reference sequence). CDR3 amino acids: CSARDAGVIDEQYF. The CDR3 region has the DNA TGCAGTGCTAGAGATGCCGGGGTGATAGACGAGCAGTACTTC.

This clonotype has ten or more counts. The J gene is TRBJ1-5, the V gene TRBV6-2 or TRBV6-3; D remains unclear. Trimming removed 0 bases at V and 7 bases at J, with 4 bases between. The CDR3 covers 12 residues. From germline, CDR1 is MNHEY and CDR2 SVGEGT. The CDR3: CASSYSWQPQHF. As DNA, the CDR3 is TGTGCCAGCAGTTACTCTTGGCAGCCCCAGCATTTT.

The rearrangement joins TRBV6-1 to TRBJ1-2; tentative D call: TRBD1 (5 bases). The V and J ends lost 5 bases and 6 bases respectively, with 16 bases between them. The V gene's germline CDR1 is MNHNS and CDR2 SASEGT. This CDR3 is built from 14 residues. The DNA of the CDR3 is TGTGCCAGCAGTCCCGAACAGGCTCCTCATGGCTACACCTTC. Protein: CASSPEQAPHGYTF.

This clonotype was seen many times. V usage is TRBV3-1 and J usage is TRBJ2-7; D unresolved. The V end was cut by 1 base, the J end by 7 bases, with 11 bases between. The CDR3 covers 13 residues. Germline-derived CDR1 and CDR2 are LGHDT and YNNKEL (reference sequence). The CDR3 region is CASSQGMAREQYF. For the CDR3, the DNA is TGTGCCAGCAGCCAAGGGATGGCGAGGGAGCAGTACTTC.

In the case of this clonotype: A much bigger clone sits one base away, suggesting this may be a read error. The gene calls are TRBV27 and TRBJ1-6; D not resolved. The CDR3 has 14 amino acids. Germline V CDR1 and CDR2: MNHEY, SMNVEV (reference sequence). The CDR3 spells CASSLSGKGSHLHF. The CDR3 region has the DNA TGTGCCAGCAGTTTATCAGGGAAGGGATCACACCTCCACTTT.

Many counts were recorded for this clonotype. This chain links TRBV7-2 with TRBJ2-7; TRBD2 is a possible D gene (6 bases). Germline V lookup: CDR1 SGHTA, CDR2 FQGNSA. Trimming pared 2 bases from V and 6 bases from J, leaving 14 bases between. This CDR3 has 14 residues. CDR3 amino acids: CASSLFRGSIEQYF. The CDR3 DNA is TGTGCCAGCAGCTTATTTCGGGGGTCCATCGAGCAGTACTTC.